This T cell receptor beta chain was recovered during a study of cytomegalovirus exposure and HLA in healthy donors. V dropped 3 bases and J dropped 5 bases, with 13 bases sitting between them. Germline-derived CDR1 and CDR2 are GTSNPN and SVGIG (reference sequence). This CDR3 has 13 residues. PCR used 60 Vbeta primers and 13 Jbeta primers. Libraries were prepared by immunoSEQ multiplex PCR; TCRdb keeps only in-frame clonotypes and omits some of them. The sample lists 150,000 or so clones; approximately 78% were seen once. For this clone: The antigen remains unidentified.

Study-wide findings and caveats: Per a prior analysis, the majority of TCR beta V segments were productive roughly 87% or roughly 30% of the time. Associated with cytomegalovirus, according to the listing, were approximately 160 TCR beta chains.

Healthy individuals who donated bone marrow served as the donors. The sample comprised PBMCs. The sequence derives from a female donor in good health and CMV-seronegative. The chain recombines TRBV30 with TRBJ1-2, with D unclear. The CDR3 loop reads CAWRKAWAYGYTF. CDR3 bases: TGTGCCTGGAGAAAAGCTTGGGCTTATGGCTACACCTTC.